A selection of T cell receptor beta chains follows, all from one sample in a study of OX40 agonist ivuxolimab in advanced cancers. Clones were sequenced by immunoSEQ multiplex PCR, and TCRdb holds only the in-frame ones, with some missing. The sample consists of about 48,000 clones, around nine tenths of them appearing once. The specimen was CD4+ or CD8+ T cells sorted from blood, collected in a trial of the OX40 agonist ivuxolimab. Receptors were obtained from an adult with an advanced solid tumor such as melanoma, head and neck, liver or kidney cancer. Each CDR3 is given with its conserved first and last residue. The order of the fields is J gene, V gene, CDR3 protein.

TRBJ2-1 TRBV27 CASSGTDNNEQFF
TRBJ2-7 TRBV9 CASSPGGEFSYEQYF
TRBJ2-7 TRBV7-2 CASSSGQSGQYF
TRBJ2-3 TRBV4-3 CASSQDQPRVGGGDTQYF
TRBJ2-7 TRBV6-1 CASSEAGTSGTLAYEQYF
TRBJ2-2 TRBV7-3 CASSPIRTSGGTGELFF
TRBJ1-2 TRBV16 CASSQFRTDYGYTF
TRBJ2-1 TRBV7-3 CASSLGPATGRSNEQFF
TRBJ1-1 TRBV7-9 CASSSPGTGVGTEAFF
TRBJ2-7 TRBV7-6 CASSSQVAEQYF
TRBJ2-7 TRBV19 CASSNPTGGAEQYF
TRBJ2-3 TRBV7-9 CASSFREPDTQYF
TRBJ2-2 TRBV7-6 CASSTLATNTGELFF
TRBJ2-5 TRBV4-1 CASSHPWAGQETQYF
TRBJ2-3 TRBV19 CASSRGTSTDTQYF
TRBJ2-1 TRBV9 CASSVSTASYNEQFF
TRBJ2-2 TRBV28 CASSLWNLAGGPGELFF
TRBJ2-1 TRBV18 CASSATGGIYNEQFF
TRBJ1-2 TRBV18 CASSPGGANYGYTF
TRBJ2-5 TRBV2 CASSEETQYF
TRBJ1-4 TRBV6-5 CASRARPRLGEKLFF
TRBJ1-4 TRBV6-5 CASSDRGPNEKLFF
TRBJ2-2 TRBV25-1 CASSEWDYGELFF
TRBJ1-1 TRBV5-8 CASSSMDGVRAEAFF
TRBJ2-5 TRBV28 CASSWVGDQETQYF
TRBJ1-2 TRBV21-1 CASRTGRYGYTF
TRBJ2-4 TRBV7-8 CASSHGGGAKNIQYF
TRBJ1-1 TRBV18 CASSPGGQGDTEAFF
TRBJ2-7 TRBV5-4 CASSLQDSYEQYF
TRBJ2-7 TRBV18 CASSPGTSGSGYEQYF